This T cell receptor (beta chain) was identified in a study of CD8+ T cells in alopecia areata. Study details: Tofacitinib was given for 6 to 18 months, then stopped for 6 months.

The treatment here: oral pan-JAK inhibitor, 5-10 mg twice daily. RNA was isolated and reverse transcribed to cDNA, the sequencing template. The assay was immunoSEQ multiplex PCR, and TCRdb's table has in-frame clones only and misses some. The repertoire holds around 150,000 clones, with roughly 60% as singletons. This receptor was obtained from a human donor with alopecia areata. The sequenced sample was CD4+ T cells sorted from blood, obtained at week 24, from a patient treated with tofacitinib.

This CDR3 reads CASSQDRHSNQPQHF. The CDR3 bases are TGTGCCAGCAGCCAAGATCGGCATAGCAATCAGCCCCAGCATTTT. The gene calls are TRBV4-2 and TRBJ1-5; no reliable D call. Germline V gene data show CDR1 as LGHNA and CDR2 as YNFKEQ. CDR3 length: 15 amino acids. V dropped 0 bases and J dropped 0 bases, with 6 bases sitting between them.